This is a list of T cell receptor beta chains from one sample in a study of OX40 agonist ivuxolimab in advanced cancers. Measured with immunoSEQ multiplex PCR; TCRdb has only the in-frame clones, and not every one. The repertoire holds 70,000 to 95,000 clones, roughly 80% seen once, with 0.9% to 1.2% in the top ten. The sequences come from CD4+ or CD8+ T cells sorted from blood, collected in a trial of the OX40 agonist ivuxolimab. All receptors derive from an adult with an advanced solid tumor such as melanoma, head and neck, liver or kidney cancer. Both conserved end residues are part of each CDR3. The order of the fields is V gene, clone size, D gene, J gene, CDR3 protein, CDR3 DNA. The D gene is left open where the match is weak. Part of the rows lack a size; the others show once, few, many or a class for expanded clones.

v_gene: TRBV19; abundance: -; d_gene: TRBD1; j_gene: TRBJ1-1; CDR3aa: CASSIDRGTEAFF; CDR3nt: TGTGCCAGTAGTATCGACAGGGGGACTGAAGCTTTCTTT
v_gene: TRBV11-3; abundance: once; d_gene: -; j_gene: TRBJ2-4; CDR3aa: CASSLGGERQGNIQYF; CDR3nt: TGTGCCAGCAGCTTAGGAGGTGAGAGGCAGGGGAACATTCAGTACTTC
v_gene: TRBV29-1; abundance: -; d_gene: -; j_gene: TRBJ2-5; CDR3aa: CSVGYRVARQETQYF; CDR3nt: TGCAGCGTTGGCTATAGGGTGGCAAGGCAAGAGACCCAGTACTTC
v_gene: TRBV7-2; abundance: -; d_gene: -; j_gene: TRBJ2-3; CDR3aa: CASSLDRDLDTQYF; CDR3nt: TGTGCCAGCAGCTTAGACAGGGATTTAGATACGCAGTATTTT
v_gene: TRBV30; abundance: -; d_gene: -; j_gene: TRBJ2-7; CDR3aa: CAWRKVRIREEQYF; CDR3nt: TGTGCCTGGAGGAAGGTGAGGATACGGGAGGAGCAGTACTTC
v_gene: TRBV28; abundance: -; d_gene: -; j_gene: TRBJ1-4; CDR3aa: CASSLTMRGQEKLFF; CDR3nt: TGTGCCAGCAGTTTAACTATGAGGGGACAAGAAAAACTGTTTTTT
v_gene: TRBV6-5; abundance: -; d_gene: TRBD1; j_gene: TRBJ2-1; CDR3aa: CASSRGQGNEQFF; CDR3nt: TGTGCCAGCAGCCGCGGACAGGGCAATGAGCAGTTCTTC
v_gene: TRBV28; abundance: -; d_gene: TRBD2; j_gene: TRBJ2-3; CDR3aa: CASSYLAGGTPTDTQYF; CDR3nt: TGTGCCAGCAGTTATCTAGCGGGGGGAACGCCGACAGATACGCAGTATTTT
v_gene: TRBV6-1; abundance: -; d_gene: -; j_gene: TRBJ1-4; CDR3aa: CASSLVDEKLFF; CDR3nt: TGTGCCAGCAGTTTGGTTGATGAAAAACTGTTTTTT
v_gene: TRBV5-1; abundance: -; d_gene: -; j_gene: TRBJ2-4; CDR3aa: CASSLGDQAKNIQYF; CDR3nt: TGCGCCAGCAGCTTGGGGGACCAAGCCAAAAACATTCAGTACTTC
v_gene: TRBV5-1; abundance: -; d_gene: -; j_gene: TRBJ2-5; CDR3aa: CASSLGLLDETQYF; CDR3nt: TGCGCCAGCAGCTTGGGGCTGCTCGACGAGACCCAGTACTTC
v_gene: TRBV11-2; abundance: once; d_gene: -; j_gene: TRBJ1-1; CDR3aa: CASSLDGGGYTEAFF; CDR3nt: TGTGCCAGCAGCTTAGATGGGGGGGGTTACACTGAAGCTTTCTTT
v_gene: TRBV6-5; abundance: once; d_gene: -; j_gene: TRBJ1-1; CDR3aa: CASSMVWNTEAFF; CDR3nt: TGTGCCAGCAGCATGGTTTGGAACACTGAAGCTTTCTTT
v_gene: TRBV7-9; abundance: -; d_gene: -; j_gene: TRBJ1-1; CDR3aa: CASSSEARNTEAFF; CDR3nt: TGTGCCAGCAGCTCGGAGGCCAGGAACACTGAAGCTTTCTTT
v_gene: TRBV10-3; abundance: -; d_gene: TRBD1; j_gene: TRBJ2-3; CDR3aa: CAISEVDRGLDTQYF; CDR3nt: TGTGCCATCAGTGAGGTGGACAGGGGGTTAGATACGCAGTATTTT
v_gene: TRBV11-3; abundance: -; d_gene: -; j_gene: TRBJ2-5; CDR3aa: CASSTRMGEETQYF; CDR3nt: TGTGCCAGCAGCACCCGTATGGGAGAAGAGACCCAGTACTTC
v_gene: TRBV4-1; abundance: -; d_gene: TRBD1; j_gene: TRBJ1-2; CDR3aa: CASSHPGQGDGYTF; CDR3nt: TGCGCCAGCAGCCACCCCGGACAGGGCGATGGCTACACCTTC
v_gene: TRBV6-4; abundance: -; d_gene: TRBD2; j_gene: TRBJ2-1; CDR3aa: CASSVNSGGRDEQFF; CDR3nt: TGTGCCAGCAGTGTAAACAGCGGGGGGAGGGATGAGCAGTTCTTC
v_gene: TRBV10-3; abundance: -; d_gene: TRBD1; j_gene: TRBJ2-7; CDR3aa: CAITKTGNSYEQYF; CDR3nt: TGTGCCATCACTAAGACAGGGAACTCCTACGAGCAGTACTTC
v_gene: TRBV18; abundance: -; d_gene: -; j_gene: TRBJ2-1; CDR3aa: CASSPYNNEQFF; CDR3nt: TGTGCCAGCTCACCCTACAACAATGAGCAGTTCTTC
v_gene: TRBV28; abundance: -; d_gene: -; j_gene: TRBJ1-6; CDR3aa: CASSLRRNSPLHF; CDR3nt: TGTGCCAGCAGCCTCCGGCGTAATTCACCCCTCCACTTT
v_gene: TRBV5-3; abundance: -; d_gene: -; j_gene: TRBJ1-5; CDR3aa: CARSLKTSSWSHSNQPQHF; CDR3nt: TGTGCCAGAAGCTTGAAAACCTCCTCTTGGTCACATAGCAATCAGCCCCAGCATTTT
v_gene: TRBV6-5; abundance: -; d_gene: -; j_gene: TRBJ2-1; CDR3aa: CASSYSVGEQFF; CDR3nt: TGTGCCAGCAGTTACTCGGTAGGCGAGCAGTTCTTC
v_gene: TRBV6-5; abundance: -; d_gene: TRBD1; j_gene: TRBJ1-2; CDR3aa: CASTKPGQGNYGYTF; CDR3nt: TGTGCCAGCACCAAACCGGGACAGGGGAACTATGGCTACACCTTC
v_gene: TRBV10-3; abundance: -; d_gene: -; j_gene: TRBJ1-1; CDR3aa: CAIRRSENTEAFF; CDR3nt: TGTGCCATCAGAAGGTCGGAGAACACTGAAGCTTTCTTT
v_gene: TRBV2; abundance: -; d_gene: -; j_gene: TRBJ2-1; CDR3aa: CASIQGSSYNEQFF; CDR3nt: TGTGCCAGCATCCAAGGTTCCTCCTACAATGAGCAGTTCTTC
v_gene: TRBV5-5; abundance: -; d_gene: -; j_gene: TRBJ1-1; CDR3aa: CASSIGSYTEAFF; CDR3nt: TGTGCCAGCAGTATAGGGTCCTACACTGAAGCTTTCTTT
v_gene: TRBV7-9; abundance: -; d_gene: -; j_gene: TRBJ1-5; CDR3aa: CASSGVNSNQPQHF; CDR3nt: TGTGCCAGCAGCGGGGTTAATAGCAATCAGCCCCAGCATTTT
v_gene: TRBV18; abundance: once; d_gene: -; j_gene: TRBJ2-1; CDR3aa: CASSPIMDSAPVDEQFF; CDR3nt: TGTGCCAGCTCACCTATAATGGACAGCGCCCCGGTGGATGAGCAGTTCTTC
v_gene: TRBV18; abundance: few; d_gene: -; j_gene: TRBJ1-3; CDR3aa: CASSPLSGNTIYF; CDR3nt: TGTGCCAGCTCACCACTTAGTGGAAACACCATATATTTT
v_gene: TRBV29-1; abundance: -; d_gene: -; j_gene: TRBJ1-2; CDR3aa: CSGGTANYGYTF; CDR3nt: TGCAGCGGGGGCACAGCTAACTATGGCTACACCTTC
v_gene: TRBV7-2; abundance: -; d_gene: -; j_gene: TRBJ2-5; CDR3aa: CASSLVIGATQETQYF; CDR3nt: TGTGCCAGCAGCTTAGTAATCGGGGCGACCCAAGAGACCCAGTACTTC
v_gene: TRBV30; abundance: -; d_gene: -; j_gene: TRBJ1-1; CDR3aa: CAWSPGLIEAFF; CDR3nt: TGTGCCTGGAGTCCCGGGTTAATTGAAGCTTTCTTT
v_gene: TRBV7-9; abundance: -; d_gene: -; j_gene: TRBJ2-3; CDR3aa: CASSFFRDTLGDTQYF; CDR3nt: TGTGCCAGCAGCTTTTTCCGGGACACCCTCGGAGATACGCAGTATTTT
v_gene: TRBV19; abundance: -; d_gene: TRBD1; j_gene: TRBJ2-1; CDR3aa: CASSIVQGINEQFF; CDR3nt: TGTGCCAGTAGTATAGTACAGGGGATCAATGAGCAGTTCTTC
v_gene: TRBV5-1; abundance: -; d_gene: TRBD2; j_gene: TRBJ2-5; CDR3aa: CASSSGLAGGPYQETQYF; CDR3nt: TGCGCCAGCAGCTCGGGACTAGCGGGGGGCCCGTACCAAGAGACCCAGTACTTC
v_gene: TRBV10-3; abundance: once; d_gene: -; j_gene: TRBJ2-5; CDR3aa: CAIRRGTGLQETQYF; CDR3nt: TGTGCCATCAGGAGAGGTACAGGGCTCCAAGAGACCCAGTACTTC
v_gene: TRBV5-4; abundance: -; d_gene: -; j_gene: TRBJ2-2; CDR3aa: CASSPWRTGELFF; CDR3nt: TGTGCCAGCAGCCCCTGGAGGACCGGGGAGCTGTTTTTT
v_gene: TRBV2; abundance: few; d_gene: TRBD1; j_gene: TRBJ1-2; CDR3aa: CASSTGDYGYTF; CDR3nt: TGTGCCAGCAGTACAGGGGACTATGGCTACACCTTC
v_gene: TRBV2; abundance: -; d_gene: -; j_gene: TRBJ1-5; CDR3aa: CASGGGEVSNQPQHF; CDR3nt: TGTGCCAGCGGTGGAGGGGAAGTTAGTAATCAGCCCCAGCATTTT
v_gene: TRBV28; abundance: once; d_gene: -; j_gene: TRBJ2-5; CDR3aa: CASRAGYQETQYF; CDR3nt: TGTGCCAGCAGGGCGGGGTACCAAGAGACCCAGTACTTC
v_gene: TRBV7-9; abundance: -; d_gene: TRBD1; j_gene: TRBJ1-4; CDR3aa: CASSKGQGYNEKLFF; CDR3nt: TGTGCCAGCAGCAAGGGACAGGGGTATAATGAAAAACTGTTTTTT
v_gene: TRBV27; abundance: -; d_gene: TRBD2; j_gene: TRBJ2-7; CDR3aa: CASSLLKASGGSYEQYF; CDR3nt: TGTGCCAGCAGTTTATTGAAGGCTAGCGGGGGATCTTACGAGCAGTACTTC
v_gene: TRBV7-9; abundance: -; d_gene: TRBD1; j_gene: TRBJ2-3; CDR3aa: CASSYRQGAPGTDTQYF; CDR3nt: TGTGCCAGCAGCTACCGACAGGGGGCGCCCGGCACAGATACGCAGTATTTT
v_gene: TRBV5-1; abundance: -; d_gene: TRBD1; j_gene: TRBJ1-3; CDR3aa: CASSSRQGAIYF; CDR3nt: TGCGCCAGCAGCTCGCGACAGGGGGCCATATATTTT
v_gene: TRBV5-1; abundance: once; d_gene: -; j_gene: TRBJ1-6; CDR3aa: CASSLGLGGSYNSPLHF; CDR3nt: TGCGCCAGCAGCTTGGGCCTCGGGGGGTCTTATAATTCACCCCTCCACTTT
v_gene: TRBV5-1; abundance: few; d_gene: -; j_gene: TRBJ1-5; CDR3aa: CASSFEQLNQPQHF; CDR3nt: TGCGCCAGCAGCTTCGAACAGCTCAATCAGCCCCAGCATTTT
v_gene: TRBV7-2; abundance: -; d_gene: -; j_gene: TRBJ1-4; CDR3aa: CASRTGTADWDEKLFF; CDR3nt: TGTGCCAGCAGAACCGGGACTGCCGACTGGGATGAAAAACTGTTTTTT
v_gene: TRBV7-2; abundance: -; d_gene: -; j_gene: TRBJ2-1; CDR3aa: CASSLTFIDNEQFF; CDR3nt: TGTGCCAGCAGCTTAACCTTTATAGACAATGAGCAGTTCTTC
v_gene: TRBV18; abundance: -; d_gene: -; j_gene: TRBJ2-5; CDR3aa: CASSLRQTETQYF; CDR3nt: TGTGCCAGCTCACTTCGACAGACCGAGACCCAGTACTTC
v_gene: TRBV7-9; abundance: -; d_gene: TRBD1; j_gene: TRBJ1-2; CDR3aa: CASSFTGGDSYGYTF; CDR3nt: TGTGCCAGCAGCTTTACAGGGGGGGATAGCTATGGCTACACCTTC
v_gene: TRBV6-5; abundance: -; d_gene: TRBD1; j_gene: TRBJ1-3; CDR3aa: CASSFRTGNGNTIYF; CDR3nt: TGTGCCAGCAGTTTCCGGACAGGGAATGGAAACACCATATATTTT